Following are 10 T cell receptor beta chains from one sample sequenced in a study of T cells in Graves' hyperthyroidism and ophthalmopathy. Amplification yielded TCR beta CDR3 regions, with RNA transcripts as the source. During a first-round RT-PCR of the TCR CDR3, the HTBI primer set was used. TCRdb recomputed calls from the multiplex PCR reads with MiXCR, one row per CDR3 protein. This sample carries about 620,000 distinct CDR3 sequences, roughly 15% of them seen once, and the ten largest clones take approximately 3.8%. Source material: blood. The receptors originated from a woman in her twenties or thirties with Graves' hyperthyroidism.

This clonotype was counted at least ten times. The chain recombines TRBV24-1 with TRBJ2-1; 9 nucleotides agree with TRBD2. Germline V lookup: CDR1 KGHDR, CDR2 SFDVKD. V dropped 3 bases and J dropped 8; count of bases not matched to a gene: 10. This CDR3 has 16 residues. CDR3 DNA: TGTGCCACCAGTGATCAGAGGCGCGGGAGGGGCTATGAGCAGTTCTTC. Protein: CATSDQRRGRGYEQFF.

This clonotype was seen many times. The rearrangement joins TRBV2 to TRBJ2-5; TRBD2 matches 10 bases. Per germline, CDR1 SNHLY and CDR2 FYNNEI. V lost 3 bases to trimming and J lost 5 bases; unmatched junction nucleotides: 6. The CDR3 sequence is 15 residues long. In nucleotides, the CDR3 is TGTGCCAGCAGTGACCCTAGCGGGAGACTGGAGACCCAGTACTTC. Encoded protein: CASSDPSGRLETQYF.

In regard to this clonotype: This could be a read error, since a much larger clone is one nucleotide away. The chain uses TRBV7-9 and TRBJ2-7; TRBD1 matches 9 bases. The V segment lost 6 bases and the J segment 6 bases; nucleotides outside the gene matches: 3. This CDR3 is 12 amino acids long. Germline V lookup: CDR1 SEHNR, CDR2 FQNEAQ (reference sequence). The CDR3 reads CASRSTGGEQYF. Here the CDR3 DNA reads TGTGCCAGCAGATCGACAGGGGGCGAGCAGTACTTC.

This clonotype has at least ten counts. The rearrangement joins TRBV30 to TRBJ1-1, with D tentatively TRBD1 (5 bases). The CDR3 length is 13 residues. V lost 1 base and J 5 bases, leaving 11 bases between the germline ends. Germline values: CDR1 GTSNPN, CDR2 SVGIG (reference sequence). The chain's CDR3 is CAWSGGAGTEAFF. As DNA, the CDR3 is TGTGCCTGGAGTGGAGGGGCAGGGACTGAAGCTTTCTTT. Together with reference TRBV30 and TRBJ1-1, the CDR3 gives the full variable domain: SQTIHQWPATLVQPVGSPLSLECTVEGTSNPNLYWYRQAAGRGLQLLFYSVGIGQISSEVPQNLSASRPQDRQFILSSKKLLLSDSGFYLCAWSGGAGTEAFFGQGTRLTVV.

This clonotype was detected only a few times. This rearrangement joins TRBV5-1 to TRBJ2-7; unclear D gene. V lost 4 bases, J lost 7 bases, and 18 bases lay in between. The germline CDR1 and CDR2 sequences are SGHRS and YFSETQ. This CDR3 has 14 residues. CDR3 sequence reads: CASSPSGSLREQYF. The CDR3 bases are TGCGCCAGCAGCCCCTCCGGGTCGCTAAGGGAGCAGTACTTC.

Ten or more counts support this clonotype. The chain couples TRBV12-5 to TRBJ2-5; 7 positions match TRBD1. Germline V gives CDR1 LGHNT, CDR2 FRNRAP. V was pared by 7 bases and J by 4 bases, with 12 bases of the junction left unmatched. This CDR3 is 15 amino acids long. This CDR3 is CASDGPTGVRETQYF. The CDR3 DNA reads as TGTGCTAGTGATGGCCCCACAGGGGTCCGAGAGACCCAGTACTTC.

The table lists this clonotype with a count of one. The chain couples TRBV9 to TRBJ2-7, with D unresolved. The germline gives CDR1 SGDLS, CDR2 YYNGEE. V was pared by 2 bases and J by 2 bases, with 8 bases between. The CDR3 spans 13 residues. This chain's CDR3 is CASSVSPTYEQYF. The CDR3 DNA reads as TGTGCCAGCAGCGTTAGCCCTACCTACGAGCAGTACTTC.

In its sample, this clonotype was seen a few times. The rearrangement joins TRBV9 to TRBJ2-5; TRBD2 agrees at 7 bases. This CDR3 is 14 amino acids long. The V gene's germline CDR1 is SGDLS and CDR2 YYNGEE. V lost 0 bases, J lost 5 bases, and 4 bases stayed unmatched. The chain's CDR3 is CASSVGWGGETQYF. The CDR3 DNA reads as TGTGCCAGCAGCGTAGGTTGGGGGGGGGAGACCCAGTACTTC.

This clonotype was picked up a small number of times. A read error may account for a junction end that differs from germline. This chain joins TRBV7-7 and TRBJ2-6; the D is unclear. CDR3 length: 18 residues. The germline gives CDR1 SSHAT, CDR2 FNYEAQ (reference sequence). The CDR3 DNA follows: TGTGCTAGCAGCTTATACCCCCCTGCCAGCTCTGGGGCCAACGTCCTGACTTTC. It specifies CASSLYPPASSGANVLTF.

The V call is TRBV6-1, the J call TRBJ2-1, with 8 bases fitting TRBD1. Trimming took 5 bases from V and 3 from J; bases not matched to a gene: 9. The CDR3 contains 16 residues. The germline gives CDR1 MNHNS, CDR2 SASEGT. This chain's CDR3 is CASSPQGGTLYNEQFF. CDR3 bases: TGTGCCAGCAGTCCACAGGGGGGAACTCTCTACAATGAGCAGTTCTTC.